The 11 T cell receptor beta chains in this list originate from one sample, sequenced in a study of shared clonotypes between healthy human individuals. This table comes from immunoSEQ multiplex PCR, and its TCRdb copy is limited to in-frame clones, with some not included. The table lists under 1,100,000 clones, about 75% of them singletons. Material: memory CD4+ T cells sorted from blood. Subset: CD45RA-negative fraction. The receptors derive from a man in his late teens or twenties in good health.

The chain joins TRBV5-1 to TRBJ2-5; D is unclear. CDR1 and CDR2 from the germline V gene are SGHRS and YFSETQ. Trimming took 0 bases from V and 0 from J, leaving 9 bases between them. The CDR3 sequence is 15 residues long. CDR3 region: CASSLARSYQETQYF. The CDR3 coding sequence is TGCGCCAGCAGCTTGGCGAGGTCGTACCAAGAGACCCAGTACTTC.

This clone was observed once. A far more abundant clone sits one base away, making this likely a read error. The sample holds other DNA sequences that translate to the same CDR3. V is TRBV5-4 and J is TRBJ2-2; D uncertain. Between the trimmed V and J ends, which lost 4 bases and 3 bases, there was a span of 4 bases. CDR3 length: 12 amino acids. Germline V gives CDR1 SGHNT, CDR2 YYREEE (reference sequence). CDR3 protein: CASSPDTGELFF. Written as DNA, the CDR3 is TGTGCCAGCAGCCCGGACACCGGGGAGCTGTTTTTT. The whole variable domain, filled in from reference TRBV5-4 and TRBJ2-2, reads ETGVTQSPTHLIKTRGQQVTLRCSSQSGHNTVSWYQQALGQGPQFIFQYYREEENGRGNFPPRFSGLQFPNYSSELNVNALELDDSALYLCASSPDTGELFFGEGSRLTVL.

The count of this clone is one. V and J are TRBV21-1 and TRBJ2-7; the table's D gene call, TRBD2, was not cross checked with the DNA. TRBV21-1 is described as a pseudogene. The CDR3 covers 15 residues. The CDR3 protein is CASSSRLAGIYEQYF. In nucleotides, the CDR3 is TGTGCCAGCAGCTCTAGACTAGCGGGAATCTACGAGCAGTACTTC.

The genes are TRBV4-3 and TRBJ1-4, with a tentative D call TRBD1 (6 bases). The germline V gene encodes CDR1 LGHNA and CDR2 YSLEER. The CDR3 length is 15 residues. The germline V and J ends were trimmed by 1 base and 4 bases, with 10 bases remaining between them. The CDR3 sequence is CASSQGRGINEKLFF. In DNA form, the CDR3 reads TGCGCCAGCAGCCAAGGCAGGGGAATTAATGAAAAACTGTTTTTT.

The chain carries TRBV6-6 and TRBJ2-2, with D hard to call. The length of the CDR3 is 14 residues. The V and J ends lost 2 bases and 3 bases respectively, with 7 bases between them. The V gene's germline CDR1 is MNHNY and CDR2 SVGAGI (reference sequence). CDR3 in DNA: TGTGCCAGCAGTTACGATCGGGACACCGGGGAGCTGTTTTTT. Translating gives CASSYDRDTGELFF.

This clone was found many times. DNA of the CDR3: TGCGCCAGCAGCCCAAGGGTCCGGGGGGAACTGTTTTTT. Its translation is CASSPRVRGELFF. The chain joins TRBV4-3 to TRBJ1-4; TRBD1 is a possible D gene (5 bases). CDR1 and CDR2 from the germline V gene are LGHNA and YSLEER. This CDR3 has 13 amino acids. Trimming removed 4 bases at V and 12 bases at J, with 15 bases between.

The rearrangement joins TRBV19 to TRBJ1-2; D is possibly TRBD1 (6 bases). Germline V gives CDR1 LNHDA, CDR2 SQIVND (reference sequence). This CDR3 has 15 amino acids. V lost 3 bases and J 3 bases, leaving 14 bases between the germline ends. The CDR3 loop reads CASSMGGRLDYGYTF. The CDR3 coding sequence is TGTGCCAGTAGTATGGGGGGCAGACTCGACTATGGCTACACCTTC.

CDR3 sequence: CASSPGREQYF. The CDR3 DNA is TGTGCCAGCAGTCCAGGGAGGGAGCAGTACTTC. The V and J genes are TRBV2 and TRBJ2-7; possible D gene TRBD2, 6 bases. The CDR3 is made up of 11 amino acids. In germline, CDR1 is SNHLY, CDR2 FYNNEI. Trimming took off 5 bases at V and 7 bases at J, with 9 bases between the two ends.

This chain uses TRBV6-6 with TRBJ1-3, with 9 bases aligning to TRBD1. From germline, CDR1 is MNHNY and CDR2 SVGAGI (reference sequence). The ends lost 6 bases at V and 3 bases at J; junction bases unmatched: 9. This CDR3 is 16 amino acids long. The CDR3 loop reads CASRKSGTGFGNTIYF. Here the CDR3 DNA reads TGTGCCAGCAGAAAATCCGGGACAGGGTTTGGAAACACCATATATTTT.

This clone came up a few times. In DNA, the CDR3 is TGTGCCTGGGCGGACAGGACGGACGGGGAGCTGTTTTTT. This gives the protein CAWADRTDGELFF. The chain has TRBV30 and TRBJ2-2, with 7 bases fitting TRBD1. V lost 5 bases and J lost 7; bases outside the gene matches: 7. There are 13 residues in the CDR3. Germline assignment: CDR1 GTSNPN and CDR2 SVGIG (reference sequence).

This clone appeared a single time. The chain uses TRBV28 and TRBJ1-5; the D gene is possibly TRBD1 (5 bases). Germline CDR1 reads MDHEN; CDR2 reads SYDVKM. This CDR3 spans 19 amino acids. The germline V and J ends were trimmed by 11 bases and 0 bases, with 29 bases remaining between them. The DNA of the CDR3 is TGTGCCGTATCTCTCAGGGACCCCCGAGGAGGTTATAGCAATCAGCCCCAGCATTTT. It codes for CAVSLRDPRGGYSNQPQHF.